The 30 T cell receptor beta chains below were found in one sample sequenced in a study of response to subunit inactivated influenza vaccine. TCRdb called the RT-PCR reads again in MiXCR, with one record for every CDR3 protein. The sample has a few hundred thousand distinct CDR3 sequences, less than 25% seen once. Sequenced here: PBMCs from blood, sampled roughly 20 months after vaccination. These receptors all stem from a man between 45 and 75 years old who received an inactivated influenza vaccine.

The CDR3: CASSLGGQSTDTQYF. As DNA, the CDR3 is TGTGCCAGCAGCTTAGGGGGACAGAGCACAGATACGCAGTATTTT. V gene TRBV7-3 combines with J gene TRBJ2-3; 7 bases map to TRBD1. V was clipped by 2 bases and J by 0 bases; unmatched bases: 2. The CDR3 runs 15 residues. The germline gives CDR1 SGHTA, CDR2 FQGTGA.

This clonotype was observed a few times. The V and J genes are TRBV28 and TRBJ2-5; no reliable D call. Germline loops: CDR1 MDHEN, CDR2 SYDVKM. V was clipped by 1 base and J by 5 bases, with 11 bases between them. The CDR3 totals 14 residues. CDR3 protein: CASSLLSGGETQYF. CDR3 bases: TGTGCCAGCAGTTTATTGTCAGGTGGGGAGACCCAGTACTTC.

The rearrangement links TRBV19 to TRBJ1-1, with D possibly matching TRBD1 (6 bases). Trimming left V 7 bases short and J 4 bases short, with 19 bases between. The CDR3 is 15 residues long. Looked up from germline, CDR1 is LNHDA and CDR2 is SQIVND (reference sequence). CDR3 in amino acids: CASTQTGLGTTEAFF. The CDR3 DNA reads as TGTGCCAGTACCCAGACAGGTTTGGGGACCACTGAAGCTTTCTTT.

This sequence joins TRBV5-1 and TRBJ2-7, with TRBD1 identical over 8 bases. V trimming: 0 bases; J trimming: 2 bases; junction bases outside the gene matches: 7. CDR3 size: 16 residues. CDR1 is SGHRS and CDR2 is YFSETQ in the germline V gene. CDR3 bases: TGCGCCAGCAGCTTGGTGCCGACAGGGGACACCTACGAGCAGTACTTC. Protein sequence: CASSLVPTGDTYEQYF.

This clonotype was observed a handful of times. CDR3 region: CASSQGQGRGYEQYF. DNA for the CDR3: TGTGCCAGCAGCCAGGGACAGGGACGCGGCTACGAGCAGTACTTC. The chain combines TRBV4-2 with TRBJ2-7; the match to TRBD1 covers 9 bases. V shed 3 bases and J 3 bases; nucleotides not matched to a gene: 6. CDR1 and CDR2 (germline): LGHNA, YNFKEQ. The CDR3 sequence is 15 residues long.

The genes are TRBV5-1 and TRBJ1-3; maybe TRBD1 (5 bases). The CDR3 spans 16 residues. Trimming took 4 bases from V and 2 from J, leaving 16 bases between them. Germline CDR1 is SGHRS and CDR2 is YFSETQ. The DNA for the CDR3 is TGCGCCAGCAGCCCGGGACCCAGTCTTACTGGAAACACCATATATTTT. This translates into CASSPGPSLTGNTIYF.

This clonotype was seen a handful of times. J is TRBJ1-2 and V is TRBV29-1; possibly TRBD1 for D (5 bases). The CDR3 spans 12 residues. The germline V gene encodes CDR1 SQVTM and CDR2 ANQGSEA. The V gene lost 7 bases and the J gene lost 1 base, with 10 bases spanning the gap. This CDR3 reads CSGGDFNYGYTF. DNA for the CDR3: TGCAGCGGGGGGGATTTTAACTATGGCTACACCTTC.

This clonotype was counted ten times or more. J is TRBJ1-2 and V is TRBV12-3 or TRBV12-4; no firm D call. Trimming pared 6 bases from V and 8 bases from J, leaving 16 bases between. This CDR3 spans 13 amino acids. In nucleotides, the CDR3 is TGTGCCAGCAGCCTCAGCGGCCCGGCAGGCTACACCTTC. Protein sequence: CASSLSGPAGYTF.

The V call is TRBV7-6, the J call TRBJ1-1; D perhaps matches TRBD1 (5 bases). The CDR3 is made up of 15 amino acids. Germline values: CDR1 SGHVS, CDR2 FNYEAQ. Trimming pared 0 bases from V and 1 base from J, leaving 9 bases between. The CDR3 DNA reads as TGTGCCAGCAGCTTAGCGGGGGTTGGGAACACTGAAGCTTTCTTT. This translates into CASSLAGVGNTEAFF.

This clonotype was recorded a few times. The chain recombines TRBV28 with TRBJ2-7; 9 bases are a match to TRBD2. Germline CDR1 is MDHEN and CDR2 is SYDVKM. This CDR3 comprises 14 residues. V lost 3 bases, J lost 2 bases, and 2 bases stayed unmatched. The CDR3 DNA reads TGTGCCAGCAGTTTCCGACTAGCGGCCTACGAGCAGTACTTC. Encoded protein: CASSFRLAAYEQYF. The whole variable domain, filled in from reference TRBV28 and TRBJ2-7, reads DVKVTQSSRYLVKRTGEKVFLECVQDMDHENMFWYRQDPGLGLRLIYFSYDVKMKEKGDIPEGYSVSREKKERFSLILESASTNQTSMYLCASSFRLAAYEQYFGPGTRLTVT.

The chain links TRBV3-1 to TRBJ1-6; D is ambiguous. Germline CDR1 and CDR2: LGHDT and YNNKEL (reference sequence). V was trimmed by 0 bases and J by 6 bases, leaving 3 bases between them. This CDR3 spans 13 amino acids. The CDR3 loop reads CASSQDSNSPLHF. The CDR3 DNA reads TGTGCCAGCAGCCAAGATTCTAATTCACCCCTCCACTTT.

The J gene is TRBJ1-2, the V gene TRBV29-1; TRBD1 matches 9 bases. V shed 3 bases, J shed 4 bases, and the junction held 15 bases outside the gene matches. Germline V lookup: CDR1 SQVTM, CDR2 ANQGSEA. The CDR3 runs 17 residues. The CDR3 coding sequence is TGCAGCGTTGAGTTTCTTGGGGACAGGGTGTTGGGCTATGGCTACACCTTC. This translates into CSVEFLGDRVLGYGYTF.

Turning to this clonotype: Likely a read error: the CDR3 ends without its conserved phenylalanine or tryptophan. The CDR3 DNA is TGCGCCAGCAGCCAAGACAAACAGGGTGGTACTGAAGCTTTCTGT. Amino acid sequence: CASSQDKQGGTEAFC. The J gene is TRBJ1-1, the V gene TRBV4-1; weak D call: TRBD1 (6 bases). The CDR3 has 15 amino acids. The V end was cut by 0 bases, the J end by 5 bases, with 13 bases between. Germline V CDR1 and CDR2: MGHRA, YSYEKL.

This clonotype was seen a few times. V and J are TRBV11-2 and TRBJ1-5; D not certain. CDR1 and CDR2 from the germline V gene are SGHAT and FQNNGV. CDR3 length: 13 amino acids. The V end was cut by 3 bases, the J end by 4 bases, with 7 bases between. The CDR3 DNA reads TGTGCCAGCAGCTTTGGGTATAATCAGCCCCAGCATTTT. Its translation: CASSFGYNQPQHF.

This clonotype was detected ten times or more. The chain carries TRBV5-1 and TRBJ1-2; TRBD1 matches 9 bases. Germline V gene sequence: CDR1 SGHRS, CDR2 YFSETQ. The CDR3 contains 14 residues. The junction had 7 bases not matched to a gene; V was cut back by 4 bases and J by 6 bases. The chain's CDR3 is CASSTETGGHGYTF. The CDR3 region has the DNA TGCGCCAGCAGCACCGAAACAGGGGGCCATGGCTACACCTTC.

The CDR3 DNA reads as TGCAGTGCCGAGAGGGCCGCCTTCCATGAGCAGTTCTTC. It is translated as CSAERAAFHEQFF. This sequence joins TRBV20-1 and TRBJ2-1, with D maybe TRBD2 (5 bases). The CDR3 is 13 amino acids. Germline V gene sequence: CDR1 DFQATT, CDR2 SNEGSKA (reference sequence). V was clipped by 6 bases and J by 8 bases, with 17 bases between them.

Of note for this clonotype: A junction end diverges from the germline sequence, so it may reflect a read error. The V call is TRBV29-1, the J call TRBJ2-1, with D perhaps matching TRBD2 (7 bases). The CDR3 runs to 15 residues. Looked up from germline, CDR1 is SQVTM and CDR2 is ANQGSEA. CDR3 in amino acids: CSHTKPGGLHNQQFF. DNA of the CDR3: TGCAGCCACACTAAACCGGGGGGCCTGCACAATCAGCAGTTCTTC.

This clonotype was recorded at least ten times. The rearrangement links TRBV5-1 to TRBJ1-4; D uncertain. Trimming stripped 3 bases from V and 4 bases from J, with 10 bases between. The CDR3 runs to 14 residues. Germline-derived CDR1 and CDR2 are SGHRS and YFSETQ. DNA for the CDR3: TGCGCCAGCAGCTCGGGTGTCCTTAATGAAAAACTGTTTTTT. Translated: CASSSGVLNEKLFF.

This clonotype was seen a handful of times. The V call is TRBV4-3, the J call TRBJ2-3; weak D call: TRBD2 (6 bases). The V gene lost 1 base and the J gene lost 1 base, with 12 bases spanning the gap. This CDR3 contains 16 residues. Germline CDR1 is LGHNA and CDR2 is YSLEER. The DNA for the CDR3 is TGCGCCAGCAGCCAAGTTCCCGGGAGCCGCACAGATACGCAGTATTTT. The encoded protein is CASSQVPGSRTDTQYF.

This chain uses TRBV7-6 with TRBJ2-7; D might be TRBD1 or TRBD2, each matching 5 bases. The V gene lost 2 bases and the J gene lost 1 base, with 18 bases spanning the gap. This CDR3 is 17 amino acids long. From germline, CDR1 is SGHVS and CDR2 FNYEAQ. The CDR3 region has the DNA TGTGCCAGCAGCTTAAATTCGGGCGGGCAGGGTTCCTACGAGCAGTACTTC. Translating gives CASSLNSGGQGSYEQYF.

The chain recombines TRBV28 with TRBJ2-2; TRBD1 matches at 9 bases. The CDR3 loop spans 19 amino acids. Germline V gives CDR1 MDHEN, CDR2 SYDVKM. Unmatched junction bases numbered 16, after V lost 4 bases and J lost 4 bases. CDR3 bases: TGTGCCAGCAGTTCCTCCTACCTGGACAGGGGTCGATTCACCGGGGAGCTGTTTTTT. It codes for CASSSSYLDRGRFTGELFF.

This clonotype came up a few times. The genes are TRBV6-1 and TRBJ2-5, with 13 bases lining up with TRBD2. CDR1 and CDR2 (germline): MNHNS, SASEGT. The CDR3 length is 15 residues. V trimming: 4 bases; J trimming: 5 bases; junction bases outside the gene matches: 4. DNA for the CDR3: TGTGCCAGCAGTGCCGGGACTAGCGGGACTGAGACCCAGTACTTC. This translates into CASSAGTSGTETQYF.

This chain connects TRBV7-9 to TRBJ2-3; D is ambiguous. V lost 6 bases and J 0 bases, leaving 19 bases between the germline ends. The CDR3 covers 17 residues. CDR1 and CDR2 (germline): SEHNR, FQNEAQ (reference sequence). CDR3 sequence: CASSIGWFPTSTDTQYF. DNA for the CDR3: TGTGCCAGCAGTATAGGGTGGTTTCCCACTAGCACAGATACGCAGTATTTT.

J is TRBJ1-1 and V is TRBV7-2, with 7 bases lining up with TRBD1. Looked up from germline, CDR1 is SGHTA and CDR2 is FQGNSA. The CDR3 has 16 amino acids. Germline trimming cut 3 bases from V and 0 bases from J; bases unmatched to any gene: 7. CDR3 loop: CASSLYRGFMNTEAFF. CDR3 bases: TGTGCCAGCAGCTTGTACAGGGGCTTCATGAACACTGAAGCTTTCTTT. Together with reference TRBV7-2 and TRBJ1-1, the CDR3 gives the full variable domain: GAGVSQSPSNKVTEKGKDVELRCDPISGHTALYWYRQSLGQGLEFLIYFQGNSAPDKSGLPSDRFSAERTGGSVSTLTIQRTQQEDSAVYLCASSLYRGFMNTEAFFGQGTRLTVV.

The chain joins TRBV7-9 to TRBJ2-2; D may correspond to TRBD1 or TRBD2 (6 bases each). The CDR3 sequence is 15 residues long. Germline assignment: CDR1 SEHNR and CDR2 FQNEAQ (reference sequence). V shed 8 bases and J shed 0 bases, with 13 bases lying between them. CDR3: CASPKGGPNTGELFF. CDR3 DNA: TGTGCCAGCCCCAAAGGGGGGCCGAACACCGGGGAGCTGTTTTTT. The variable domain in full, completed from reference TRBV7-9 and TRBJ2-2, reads DTGVSQNPRHKITKRGQNVTFRCDPISEHNRLYWYRQTLGQGPEFLTYFQNEAQLEKSRLLSDRFSAERPKGSFSTLEIQRTEQGDSAMYLCASPKGGPNTGELFFGEGSRLTVL.

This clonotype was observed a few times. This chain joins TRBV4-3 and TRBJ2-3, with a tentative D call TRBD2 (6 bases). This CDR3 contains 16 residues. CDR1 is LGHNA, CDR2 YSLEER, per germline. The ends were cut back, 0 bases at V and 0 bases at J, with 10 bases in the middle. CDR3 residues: CASSQERGASTDTQYF. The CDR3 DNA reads TGCGCCAGCAGCCAAGAACGCGGGGCTAGCACAGATACGCAGTATTTT.

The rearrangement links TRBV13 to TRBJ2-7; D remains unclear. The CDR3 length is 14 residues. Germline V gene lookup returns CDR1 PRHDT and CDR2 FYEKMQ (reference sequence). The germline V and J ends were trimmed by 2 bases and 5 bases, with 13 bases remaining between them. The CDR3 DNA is TGTGCCAGCAGCTTACTCCTGCAAACCCACGAGCAGTACTTC. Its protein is CASSLLLQTHEQYF.

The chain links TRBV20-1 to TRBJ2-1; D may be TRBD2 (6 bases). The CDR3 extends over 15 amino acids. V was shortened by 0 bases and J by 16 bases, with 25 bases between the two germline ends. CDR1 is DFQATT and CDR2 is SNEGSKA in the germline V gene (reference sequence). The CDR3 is CSARDFSSGELAIFF. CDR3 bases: TGCAGTGCTAGAGATTTCAGTTCGGGAGAACTAGCAATTTTCTTC.

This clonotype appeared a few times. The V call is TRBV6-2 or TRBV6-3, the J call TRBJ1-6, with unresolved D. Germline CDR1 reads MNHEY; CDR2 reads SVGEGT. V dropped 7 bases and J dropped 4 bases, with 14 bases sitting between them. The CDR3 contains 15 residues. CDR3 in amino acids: CASKQPASYNSPLHF. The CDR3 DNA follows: TGTGCCAGCAAACAGCCAGCTAGTTATAATTCACCCCTCCACTTT.

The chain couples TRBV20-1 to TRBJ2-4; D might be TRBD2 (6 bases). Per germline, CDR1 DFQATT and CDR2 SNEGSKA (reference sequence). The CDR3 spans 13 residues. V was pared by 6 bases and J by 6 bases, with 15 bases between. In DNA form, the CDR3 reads TGCAGTGCCCCCGGGAGAGACGGAAACATTCAGTACTTC. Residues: CSAPGRDGNIQYF.